The 27 T cell receptor beta chains listed next were all sequenced from one sample in a study of CD4 T cells in relation to SARS-CoV-2 and coronaviruses. CD4+ T cells from unexposed donors were obtained before the COVID-19 pandemic (2011-2018). TCRdb's table, derived via immunoSEQ multiplex PCR, lists solely in-frame clones and lacks some. The sample has 55,000 to 75,000 clones; 80% to 90% are singletons. The sequenced material came from memory CD4+ T cells from PBMCs. The receptors come from a human donor in good health.

The chain recombines TRBV24-1 with TRBJ2-6, with a tentative D call TRBD1 (6 bases). The CDR3 sequence is 20 residues long. The germline V gene has CDR1 KGHDR and CDR2 SFDVKD. Deletions cut 3 bases from V and 0 bases from J, with 20 bases between. CDR3 loop: CATSDPSRGGLGSGANVLTF. The CDR3 DNA reads TGTGCCACCAGTGATCCGTCGAGAGGGGGTCTTGGCTCTGGGGCCAACGTCCTGACTTTC.

The chain recombines TRBV2 with TRBJ2-7, with 10 bases fitting TRBD1. With 5 bases clipped from V and 2 bases from J, the junction kept 3 bases outside the gene matches. Germline V gene data show CDR1 as SNHLY and CDR2 as FYNNEI. CDR3 length: 14 amino acids. The CDR3 bases are TGTGCCAGCAGTTTAGACAGGGGGCCCTACGAGCAGTACTTC. This translates into CASSLDRGPYEQYF.

This chain joins TRBV7-9 and TRBJ2-6; D might be TRBD2 (6 bases). Trimming took 4 bases from V and 0 from J, leaving 13 bases between them. The CDR3 is 17 residues long. Germline CDR1 SEHNR, CDR2 FQNEAQ (reference sequence). The CDR3 loop is CASSWDFLSSGANVLTF. The DNA of the CDR3 is TGTGCCAGCAGCTGGGACTTCCTCAGCTCTGGGGCCAACGTCCTGACTTTC.

The chain joins TRBV7-8 to TRBJ2-7; 7 bases agree with TRBD1. In germline, CDR1 is SGHVS, CDR2 FQNEAQ. The V segment lost 3 bases and the J segment 3 bases; nucleotides outside the gene matches: 5. CDR3 length equals 14 residues. CDR3 amino acids: CASSLGQIHYEQYF. The CDR3 nucleotides are TGTGCCAGCAGCTTGGGACAGATACACTACGAGCAGTACTTC.

Only a few counts were recorded for this clone. Distinct nucleotide sequences in the sample also encode this CDR3. The V call is TRBV18, the J call TRBJ1-4; tentatively, D is TRBD1 (5 bases). Germline CDR1 KGHSH, CDR2 LQKENI. The germline V and J ends were trimmed by 3 bases and 6 bases, with 17 bases remaining between them. The CDR3 totals 16 residues. CDR3: CASSPTNRQLDEKLFF. The CDR3 DNA reads as TGTGCCAGCTCACCCACTAACCGACAGCTGGATGAAAAACTGTTTTTT. The full variable domain, completed using reference TRBV18 and TRBJ1-4, is NAGVMQNPRHLVRRRGQEARLRCSPMKGHSHVYWYRQLPEEGLKFMVYLQKENIIDESGMPKERFSAEFPKEGPSILRIQQVVRGDSAAYFCASSPTNRQLDEKLFFGSGTQLSVL.

The chain links TRBV19 to TRBJ2-2; D perhaps matches TRBD2 (6 bases). The CDR3 totals 15 residues. The germline V and J ends were trimmed by 4 bases and 4 bases, with 13 bases remaining between them. From germline, CDR1 is LNHDA and CDR2 SQIVND (reference sequence). The CDR3 DNA follows: TGTGCCAGTAGTACCTTCCGGGGAGGCACCGGGGAGCTGTTTTTT. Its translation is CASSTFRGGTGELFF.

The chain uses TRBV7-2 and TRBJ2-7; 9 bases match TRBD1. The germline V gene has CDR1 SGHTA and CDR2 FQGNSA. This CDR3 has 17 amino acids. The junction had 17 bases not matched to a gene; V was cut back by 4 bases and J by 7 bases. The DNA of the CDR3 is TGTGCCAGCAGCTCTCACCGGGACAGGGCTAGGGTGGGGGAGCAGTACTTC. It is translated as CASSSHRDRARVGEQYF.

The chain combines TRBV19 with TRBJ1-4; tentatively, D is TRBD1 (5 bases). This CDR3 region has 16 residues. Trimming shortened V by 5 bases and J by 4 bases, and 17 bases separated the two germline ends. Germline lookup yields CDR1 LNHDA and CDR2 SQIVND (reference sequence). Here the CDR3 reads CASSAKPQGFNEKLFF. Here the CDR3 DNA reads TGTGCCAGTAGTGCAAAACCTCAGGGCTTTAATGAAAAACTGTTTTTT.

This clone was seen more than once but under ten times. The V call is TRBV14, the J call TRBJ2-5; D not certain. Germline CDR1 SGHDN, CDR2 FVKESK. The CDR3 runs to 15 residues. V was pared by 4 bases and J by 2 bases, with 14 bases between. CDR3 sequence reads: CASSPADGPQETQYF. CDR3 sequence (DNA): TGTGCCAGCAGCCCCGCCGATGGGCCTCAAGAGACCCAGTACTTC.

The chain carries TRBV11-1 and TRBJ2-7; perhaps TRBD2 as D (5 bases). Trimming removed 3 bases at V and 4 bases at J, with 7 bases between. This CDR3 contains 12 residues. CDR1 SGHAT and CDR2 FQDESV come from the germline V gene (reference sequence). In DNA, the CDR3 is TGTGCCAGCAGCTTTGAGGGTTACGAGCAGTACTTC. This gives the protein CASSFEGYEQYF.

The chain links TRBV11-2 to TRBJ1-5; unclear D gene. Germline V CDR1 and CDR2: SGHAT, FQNNGV. This CDR3 has 14 residues. Trimming took off 2 bases at V and 6 bases at J, with 11 bases between the two ends. CDR3 amino acids: CASSLFGDRQPQHF. CDR3 coding DNA: TGTGCCAGCAGCTTATTTGGGGATCGTCAGCCCCAGCATTTT.

The rearrangement uses TRBV30 and TRBJ2-2; TRBD1 is a possible D gene (5 bases). Germline CDR1 and CDR2: GTSNPN and SVGIG (reference sequence). The V end was cut by 2 bases, the J end by 1 base, with 5 bases between. The length of the CDR3 is 13 residues. The CDR3 sequence: CAWSTGNTGELFF. The CDR3 bases are TGTGCCTGGAGTACAGGGAACACCGGGGAGCTGTTTTTT.

V gene TRBV9 combines with J gene TRBJ2-3; TRBD1 might be the D (5 bases). This CDR3 region has 16 residues. Germline lookup yields CDR1 SGDLS and CDR2 YYNGEE. Trimming took off 0 bases at V and 0 bases at J, with 11 bases between the two ends. This CDR3 reads CASSVAPPGSTDTQYF. The CDR3 nucleotides read TGTGCCAGCAGCGTAGCCCCTCCAGGGAGCACAGATACGCAGTATTTT.

V gene TRBV5-5 combines with J gene TRBJ1-5; weak D call: TRBD1 (6 bases). In germline, CDR1 is SGHKS, CDR2 YYEKEE (reference sequence). Trimming cost V 0 bases and J 7 bases, with 14 bases left between them. This CDR3 is built from 15 residues. The CDR3 coding sequence is TGTGCCAGCAGCTTGGGGAGGGGGTCCGTCCAGCCCCAGCATTTT. Residues: CASSLGRGSVQPQHF.

This rearrangement joins TRBV30 to TRBJ2-3; possible D gene TRBD2, 5 bases. Germline V gene sequence: CDR1 GTSNPN, CDR2 SVGIG (reference sequence). V lost 0 bases, J lost 6 bases, and 13 bases lay in between. The CDR3 has 14 residues. The CDR3: CAWSVSGGIDTQYF. DNA of the CDR3: TGTGCCTGGAGTGTATCTGGAGGCATTGATACGCAGTATTTT. Combining the CDR3 with reference TRBV30 and TRBJ2-3 gives the whole variable domain SQTIHQWPATLVQPVGSPLSLECTVEGTSNPNLYWYRQAAGRGLQLLFYSVGIGQISSEVPQNLSASRPQDRQFILSSKKLLLSDSGFYLCAWSVSGGIDTQYFGPGTRLTVL.

The rearrangement links TRBV7-3 to TRBJ1-2, with D possibly TRBD1 on 6 matching bases. This CDR3 region has 15 residues. Germline V gene lookup returns CDR1 SGHTA and CDR2 FQGTGA. Trimming cost V 2 bases and J 8 bases, with 18 bases left between them. CDR3 nucleotide sequence: TGTGCCAGCAGCTTAGGACCTCAGGGGTCTAGCGGCTACACCTTC. Its protein is CASSLGPQGSSGYTF.

The chain carries TRBV15 and TRBJ2-1, with D perhaps matching TRBD1 or TRBD2 (6 bases each). V was clipped by 9 bases and J by 1 base, with 16 bases between them. The CDR3 is 15 amino acids. The V gene's germline CDR1 is LNHNV and CDR2 YYDKDF (reference sequence). The CDR3 is CATGARGPSYNEQFF. The CDR3 DNA follows: TGTGCCACGGGGGCGCGGGGTCCATCCTACAATGAGCAGTTCTTC.

The V gene is TRBV7-3, the J gene TRBJ2-7; 7 nucleotides line up with TRBD2. This CDR3 contains 17 residues. CDR1 and CDR2 from the germline V gene are SGHTA and FQGTGA. V was pared by 2 bases and J by 3 bases, with 13 bases of the junction left unmatched. This CDR3 reads CASSLVGRGTAGYEQYF. The DNA of the CDR3 is TGTGCCAGCAGCTTAGTAGGGCGGGGGACGGCAGGCTACGAGCAGTACTTC.

This clone occurred a few times. The chain is built from TRBV5-8 and TRBJ1-5; no definite D call. The germline V gene encodes CDR1 SGHTS and CDR2 YDEGEE. Trimming shortened V by 9 bases and J by 5 bases, and 12 bases separated the two germline ends. This CDR3 is built from 12 residues. This CDR3 is CATTRGDQPQHF. The CDR3 DNA reads as TGTGCCACCACCCGCGGGGATCAGCCCCAGCATTTT.

The chain combines TRBV28 with TRBJ1-2, with 8 bases aligning to TRBD1. Germline assignment: CDR1 MDHEN and CDR2 SYDVKM. This CDR3 spans 14 amino acids. J gave up 6 bases and V 6 bases, and 9 bases lay outside the gene matches. The DNA of the CDR3 is TGTGCCAGCAGCACCGACAGGGGCCTTCATGGCTACACCTTC. The encoded protein is CASSTDRGLHGYTF.

The chain recombines TRBV10-3 with TRBJ1-5, with TRBD1 identical over 10 bases. With 10 bases clipped from V and 8 bases from J, the junction kept 17 bases outside the gene matches. CDR3 length: 16 residues. Germline assignment: CDR1 ENHRY and CDR2 SYGVKD. CDR3 in amino acids: CATKKSPGQGIEPQHF. Here the CDR3 DNA reads TGTGCCACCAAGAAAAGCCCGGGACAGGGGATAGAGCCCCAGCATTTT.

V and J are TRBV2 and TRBJ1-6, with 10 bases aligning to TRBD1. Germline CDR1 reads SNHLY; CDR2 reads FYNNEI. The CDR3 runs to 14 residues. V was pared by 6 bases and J by 10 bases, with 6 bases of the junction left unmatched. In nucleotides, the CDR3 is TGTGCCAGCAGGGTAGGACAGGGGGTATCACCCCTCCACTTT. Translation: CASRVGQGVSPLHF.

The rearrangement links TRBV30 to TRBJ2-2; D remains ambiguous. The CDR3 sequence is 14 residues long. Germline CDR1 and CDR2: GTSNPN and SVGIG (reference sequence). The ends were cut back, 3 bases at V and 2 bases at J, with 10 bases in the middle. The CDR3 spells CAWRISPNTGELFF. The CDR3 DNA follows: TGTGCCTGGAGGATCAGTCCAAACACCGGGGAGCTGTTTTTT.

This clone appeared once. The chain has TRBV30 and TRBJ2-7; possible D gene TRBD1, 6 bases. The V and J ends lost 4 bases and 2 bases respectively, with 15 bases between them. Germline V CDR1 and CDR2: GTSNPN, SVGIG (reference sequence). The CDR3 covers 14 residues. CDR3 sequence (DNA): TGTGCCTGGAAGTTGGCCAGGGGACCCTACGAGCAGTACTTC. Protein product: CAWKLARGPYEQYF.

The rearrangement joins TRBV19 to TRBJ2-5, with 8 positions matching TRBD1. Germline V CDR1 and CDR2: LNHDA, SQIVND (reference sequence). V dropped 0 bases and J dropped 3; count of bases not matched to a gene: 6. There are 16 residues in the CDR3. CDR3 coding DNA: TGTGCCAGTAGTATAGATACGGCAGGGGGCGAAGAGACCCAGTACTTC. It specifies CASSIDTAGGEETQYF. Filled out from reference TRBV19 and TRBJ2-5, the complete variable domain reads DGGITQSPKYLFRKEGQNVTLSCEQNLNHDAMYWYRQDPGQGLRLIYYSQIVNDFQKGDIAEGYSVSREKKESFPLTVTSAQKNPTAFYLCASSIDTAGGEETQYFGPGTRLLVL.

CDR3 region: CSARRTDTQYF. The CDR3 coding sequence is TGCAGTGCTAGGAGAACCGATACGCAGTATTTT. The chain employs TRBV20-1 and TRBJ2-3; D unclear. V was clipped by 3 bases and J by 6 bases, with 7 bases between them. The CDR3 sequence is 11 residues long. The germline V gene encodes CDR1 DFQATT and CDR2 SNEGSKA (reference sequence).

The chain joins TRBV3-1 (or the pseudogene TRBV3-2) to TRBJ2-1; TRBD1 agrees at 10 bases. J was trimmed by 2 bases and V by 6 bases; bases with no gene match: 4. The germline CDR1 and CDR2 sequences are LGHDT and YNNKEL (reference sequence). The CDR3 covers 15 residues. The CDR3 region has the DNA TGTGCCAGCAGGGGCGGGACAGGGGCCTACAATGAGCAGTTCTTC. Translation gives CASRGGTGAYNEQFF.